This T cell receptor (beta chain) was identified in a study of CD8+ T cells in alopecia areata. Study results and limitations: Among the 100 top clones, expanded CD8+ clones, like scalp clonality, were significantly decreased by tofacitinib. Scalp sequencing also captures normal skin's resident alphabeta T cells.

RNA extraction was followed by reverse transcription into cDNA, which acted as the sequencing template. Assay used: immunoSEQ multiplex PCR; TCRdb lists only in-frame clones, some missing. This table holds under 130,000 clones, 65% to 90% found once. Turning to this clone: The antigen remains unidentified.

Treatment: oral pan-JAK inhibitor, 5-10 mg twice daily. Lesional scalp punch biopsies and peripheral blood came from alopecia areata patients. Unmatched junction bases numbered 5, after V lost 6 bases and J lost 6 bases. Looked up from germline, CDR1 is SQVTM and CDR2 is ANQGSEA. This CDR3 comprises 12 residues. The sequence came from a human donor with alopecia areata. The input for sequencing was CD8+ T cells sorted from blood, taken at week 34, from a patient treated with tofacitinib. This chain links TRBV29-1 with TRBJ1-2; 9 bases map to TRBD1. The CDR3 here is CSVYTGGDGYTF. The CDR3 nucleotides read TGCAGCGTGTACACAGGGGGCGATGGCTACACCTTC.